The 26 T cell receptor beta chains below were found in one sample sequenced in a study of beta chain features in type 1 diabetes. Every bit of the isolated RNA underwent reverse transcription, so sequencing read expressed TCRB transcripts. The table came from immunoSEQ multiplex PCR; TCRdb's copy has only in-frame clones and leaves some out. The sample records 630,000 or so clones, roughly an eighth being singletons. No antigens are known for them. Findings and limits, study-wide: Shortening of TCRB CDR3s, moderate but significant, appeared in all four CD4+ subsets of Type 1 diabetes patients.

The sample comprised naive CD4+ T cells from blood. These receptors were obtained from a young man with type 1 diabetes.

This clone was found a few times. CDR3 nucleotide sequence: TGTGCCAGCAGCTTGTTCAGGGGAATTGACACTGAAGCTTTCTTT. It is translated as CASSLFRGIDTEAFF. The J gene is TRBJ1-1, the V gene TRBV5-6, with D tentatively TRBD1 (6 bases). Trimming took off 1 base at V and 3 bases at J, with 13 bases between the two ends. The CDR3 is made up of 15 amino acids. Germline CDR1 is SGHDT and CDR2 is YYEEEE.

The chain couples TRBV5-1 to TRBJ2-7; 8 bases map to TRBD2. The V segment lost 7 bases and the J segment 6 bases; nucleotides outside the gene matches: 12. The CDR3 is made up of 14 amino acids. Per the germline V gene, CDR1 is SGHRS and CDR2 is YFSETQ. CDR3 DNA sequence: TGCGCCAGCCACGGACTAGCAGGGACGGCCGAGCAGTACTTC. Protein: CASHGLAGTAEQYF.

The chain combines TRBV7-2 with TRBJ2-7, with D unresolved. Germline values: CDR1 SGHTA, CDR2 FQGNSA. V lost 5 bases and J 2 bases, leaving 7 bases between the germline ends. The CDR3 runs to 12 residues. The CDR3 sequence is CASSPDAYEQYF. The CDR3 DNA reads TGTGCCAGCAGCCCGGACGCCTACGAGCAGTACTTC.

The genes are TRBV9 and TRBJ1-1; D perhaps matches TRBD1 (6 bases). Germline V gene data show CDR1 as SGDLS and CDR2 as YYNGEE. The V gene lost 3 bases and the J gene lost 1 base, with 16 bases spanning the gap. CDR3 length: 16 residues. CDR3 sequence reads: CASSARPWTANTEAFF. CDR3 DNA: TGTGCCAGCAGCGCCAGACCTTGGACAGCGAACACTGAAGCTTTCTTT.

This chain links TRBV6-5 with TRBJ1-2; a possible D gene is TRBD1 (5 bases). Trimming left V 0 bases short and J 3 bases short, with 14 bases between. CDR3 size: 16 residues. The germline V gene encodes CDR1 MNHEY and CDR2 SVGAGI. DNA for the CDR3: TGTGCCAGCAGTTACTCGATGGGGCAGGTGGACTATGGCTACACCTTC. It codes for CASSYSMGQVDYGYTF.

The V gene is TRBV5-1, the J gene TRBJ2-7; D tentatively fits TRBD1 or TRBD2 (7 bases each). The CDR3 is 14 residues long. CDR1 SGHRS and CDR2 YFSETQ come from the germline V gene. V was clipped by 4 bases and J by 2 bases, with 13 bases between them. The CDR3 nucleotides are TGCGCCAGCAGCAAGCGGGACAGTACCTACGAGCAGTACTTC. Encoded protein: CASSKRDSTYEQYF.

This clone was seen more than once but under ten times. This CDR3 reads CASSFGSNSPLHF. The CDR3 DNA is TGTGCCAGCAGCTTCGGCAGCAATTCACCCCTCCACTTT. This chain uses TRBV7-6 with TRBJ1-6, with D unclear. The germline gives CDR1 SGHVS, CDR2 FNYEAQ. The CDR3 is 13 amino acids. Trimming took 3 bases from V and 7 from J, leaving 7 bases between them.

This chain uses TRBV7-9 with TRBJ2-2, with 10 bases aligning to TRBD1. Germline values: CDR1 SEHNR, CDR2 FQNEAQ (reference sequence). The junction had 5 bases not matched to a gene; V was cut back by 1 base and J by 0 bases. This CDR3 has 18 residues. In nucleotides, the CDR3 is TGTGCCAGCAGCTTAGGGACAGGGGGATCCCCGAACACCGGGGAGCTGTTTTTT. Amino acids: CASSLGTGGSPNTGELFF.

Only a few counts were recorded for this clone. This chain links TRBV18 with TRBJ2-7; no definite D call. This CDR3 contains 14 residues. Germline CDR1 KGHSH, CDR2 LQKENI. The V end lost 2 bases, the J end lost 7 bases, and 15 bases lay between the germline ends. The CDR3 region is CASSPAGLPGEQYF. As DNA, the CDR3 is TGTGCCAGCTCACCAGCCGGGTTGCCGGGTGAGCAGTACTTC.

The chain employs TRBV30 and TRBJ1-2; 7 bases align to TRBD1. CDR3 size: 14 residues. Per the germline V gene, CDR1 is GTSNPN and CDR2 is SVGIG (reference sequence). Trimming took 5 bases from V and 4 from J; bases not matched to a gene: 10. The CDR3 protein is CAWRGPGTVYGYTF. For the CDR3, the DNA is TGTGCCTGGCGCGGCCCCGGGACAGTCTATGGCTACACCTTC.

The chain carries TRBV7-9 and TRBJ1-4, with D maybe TRBD1 (6 bases). V gave up 5 bases and J gave up 7 bases, with 17 bases separating them. The CDR3 totals 15 residues. Germline loops: CDR1 SEHNR, CDR2 FQNEAQ (reference sequence). The CDR3, as DNA: TGTGCCAGCAGCATTAACAGGGTTCGTTCTGAAAAACTGTTTTTT. Protein: CASSINRVRSEKLFF.

The CDR3 is CASSPVRNAETQYF. Written as DNA, the CDR3 is TGTGCCAGCAGCCCCGTGAGGAACGCAGAGACCCAGTACTTC. The chain couples TRBV7-2 to TRBJ2-5; D unresolved. From germline, CDR1 is SGHTA and CDR2 FQGNSA. Trimming took 5 bases from V and 4 from J, leaving 14 bases between them. The CDR3 is 14 amino acids.

There are a few counts of this clone. The rearrangement joins TRBV6-5 to TRBJ1-3, with D possibly matching TRBD1 (5 bases). CDR1 is MNHEY and CDR2 is SVGAGI in the germline V gene. The CDR3 is 15 amino acids. The V gene lost 2 bases and the J gene lost 0 bases, with 8 bases spanning the gap. CDR3 protein: CASSYKGLSGNTIYF. The CDR3 bases are TGTGCCAGCAGTTACAAGGGACTCTCTGGAAACACCATATATTTT.

This clone showed up just a few times. J is TRBJ2-1 and V is TRBV5-4; TRBD1 matches at 7 bases. Germline trimming cut 4 bases from V and 7 bases from J; bases unmatched to any gene: 8. Germline values: CDR1 SGHNT, CDR2 YYREEE (reference sequence). The CDR3 has 14 residues. CDR3 DNA sequence: TGTGCCAGCAGCCCGGTGGGACAGCTAAATGAGCAGTTCTTC. It encodes CASSPVGQLNEQFF.

The chain uses TRBV2 and TRBJ2-7, with a weak D call TRBD1 (6 bases). The V end lost 6 bases, the J end lost 6 bases, and 12 bases lay between the germline ends. This CDR3 has 12 residues. Germline CDR1 and CDR2: SNHLY and FYNNEI. CDR3 region: CASSLTGSEQYF. The CDR3 DNA follows: TGTGCCAGCAGCCTAACAGGGAGCGAGCAGTACTTC.

This clone appeared a few times. At the DNA level, this CDR3 is encoded by other sequences in the same sample as well. The chain employs TRBV18 and TRBJ2-4; D uncertain. Per germline, CDR1 KGHSH and CDR2 LQKENI. The ends were cut back, 3 bases at V and 0 bases at J, with 9 bases in the middle. CDR3 length equals 15 residues. CDR3 DNA: TGTGCCAGCTCACCTACGAGATTAGCCAAAAACATTCAGTACTTC. This codes for CASSPTRLAKNIQYF.

There are a few counts of this clone. This chain uses TRBV6-5 with TRBJ2-7; 12 bases align to TRBD1. Trimming at V came to 4 bases and at J to 4 bases, leaving 2 bases not matched to a gene. Germline lookup yields CDR1 MNHEY and CDR2 SVGAGI. This CDR3 contains 14 residues. CDR3 in amino acids: CASSWDRGRYEQYF. In DNA form, the CDR3 reads TGTGCCAGCAGTTGGGACAGGGGGCGGTACGAGCAGTACTTC.

The rearrangement uses TRBV30 and TRBJ2-7, with D perhaps matching TRBD1 or TRBD2 (5 bases each). The CDR3 covers 15 residues. The V gene lost 0 bases and the J gene lost 5 bases, with 17 bases spanning the gap. Germline V gives CDR1 GTSNPN, CDR2 SVGIG (reference sequence). The CDR3 loop reads CAWSVPGRTVHEQYF. The CDR3 DNA reads TGTGCCTGGAGTGTACCGGGACGGACGGTCCACGAGCAGTACTTC.

This clone was counted between two and nine times. In DNA form, the CDR3 reads TGTGCCAGCAGTCAAAGCCCCCCGAGGACAGGCAATGAGCAGTTCTTC. Amino acids: CASSQSPPRTGNEQFF. The chain is built from TRBV7-2 and TRBJ2-1; 7 nucleotides line up with TRBD1. The germline V gene has CDR1 SGHTA and CDR2 FQGNSA. With V trimmed by 6 bases and J by 6 bases, 14 bases remained unmatched. The CDR3 has 16 residues.

V is TRBV28 and J is TRBJ2-7; D might be TRBD1 (6 bases). The CDR3 contains 14 residues. V lost 8 bases, J lost 7 bases, and 21 bases lay in between. The germline V gene encodes CDR1 MDHEN and CDR2 SYDVKM. Here the CDR3 DNA reads TGTGCCAGCCTCTCTCACAGGGAGAGAGGTGAGCAGTACTTC. Its protein product is CASLSHRERGEQYF.

V usage is TRBV11-2 and J usage is TRBJ2-7; unclear D gene. V gave up 5 bases and J gave up 2 bases, with 16 bases separating them. The CDR3 has 15 amino acids. Germline assignment: CDR1 SGHAT and CDR2 FQNNGV. The CDR3 protein is CASSLSGLSTYEQYF. The CDR3 nucleotides read TGTGCCAGCAGCCTCAGTGGTTTATCCACCTACGAGCAGTACTTC.

This clone was detected a few times. V and J are TRBV6-6 and TRBJ2-3; 7 nucleotides line up with TRBD1. The CDR3 is 14 amino acids. Germline CDR1 and CDR2: MNHNY and SVGAGI (reference sequence). J gave up 1 base and V 5 bases, and 3 bases lay outside the gene matches. The CDR3 sequence: CASSKGQRTDTQYF. CDR3 nucleotides: TGTGCCAGCAGTAAGGGACAGCGCACAGATACGCAGTATTTT.

This clone came up a few times. The gene calls are TRBV30 and TRBJ1-5, with TRBD1 identical over 12 bases. The CDR3 is 18 residues long. Germline CDR1 GTSNPN, CDR2 SVGIG (reference sequence). With 1 base clipped from V and 2 bases from J, the junction kept 9 bases outside the gene matches. CDR3: CAWSESGTGGMGNQPQHF. CDR3 in DNA: TGTGCCTGGAGTGAGTCCGGGACAGGGGGCATGGGCAATCAGCCCCAGCATTTT.

This chain joins TRBV9 and TRBJ2-1; 12 nucleotides align to TRBD2. CDR3 size: 16 residues. Looked up from germline, CDR1 is SGDLS and CDR2 is YYNGEE. After removal of 1 base from V and 5 bases from J, the junction contained 4 bases not matched to a gene. CDR3 bases: TGTGCCAGCAGCGTAATAGGACTAGCGGGAAACAATGAGCAGTTCTTC. Encoded protein: CASSVIGLAGNNEQFF.

This chain uses TRBV19 with TRBJ2-7, with 9 positions matching TRBD1. CDR1 LNHDA and CDR2 SQIVND come from the germline V gene (reference sequence). V lost 3 bases, J lost 4 bases, and 1 base stayed unmatched. This CDR3 contains 13 residues. The CDR3 protein is CASSIGTGYEQYF. The DNA for the CDR3 is TGTGCCAGTAGTATTGGGACAGGGTACGAGCAGTACTTC.

This clone occurred a few times. This chain uses TRBV19 with TRBJ2-1; unclear D gene. The germline gives CDR1 LNHDA, CDR2 SQIVND (reference sequence). V gave up 6 bases and J gave up 1 base, with 13 bases separating them. This CDR3 is 15 amino acids long. The CDR3: CASRADLRSYNEQFF. The CDR3 nucleotides are TGTGCCAGTAGGGCTGATTTGCGTTCCTACAATGAGCAGTTCTTC.